This TCR beta chain was found in a study of T cell responses to AZD1222 COVID-19 vaccine. Overall study findings and caveats: Baseline antibody screening turned up just a handful of seropositive AZD1222 recipients. Vaccine-associated CD4 TCRs ranged over spike, dominating at 160-218 and 743-854. Repertoires were obtained solely post-peak T cell response. Targets within unmutated variant regions were reportedly found for nearly half of spike-specific TCRs.

CDR3 size: 14 residues. Trimming took off 5 bases at V and 7 bases at J, with 12 bases between the two ends. Germline CDR1 MNHEY, CDR2 SVGAGI. Of note for this clone: Its antigen is not identified.

Profiled with immunoSEQ multiplex PCR; TCRdb holds only in-frame clones, not every one. The table lists around 140,000 clones. The TCR comes from an adult in good health. Source material: peripheral blood. The genes are TRBV6-5 and TRBJ1-6; possibly TRBD1 for D (6 bases). The CDR3 is CASSPGTSNSPLHF. CDR3 nucleotides: TGTGCCAGCAGTCCCGGGACATCCAATTCACCCCTCCACTTT.